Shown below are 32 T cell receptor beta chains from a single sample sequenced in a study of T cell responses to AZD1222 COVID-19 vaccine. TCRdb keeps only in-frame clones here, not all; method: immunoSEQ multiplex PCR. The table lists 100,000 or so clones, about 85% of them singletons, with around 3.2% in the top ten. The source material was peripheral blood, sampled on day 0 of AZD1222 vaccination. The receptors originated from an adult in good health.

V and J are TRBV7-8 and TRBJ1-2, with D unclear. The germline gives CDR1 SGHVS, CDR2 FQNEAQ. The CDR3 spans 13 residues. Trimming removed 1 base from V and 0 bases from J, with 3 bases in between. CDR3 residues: CASSLDTNYGYTF. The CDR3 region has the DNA TGTGCCAGCAGCTTAGATACTAACTATGGCTACACCTTC.

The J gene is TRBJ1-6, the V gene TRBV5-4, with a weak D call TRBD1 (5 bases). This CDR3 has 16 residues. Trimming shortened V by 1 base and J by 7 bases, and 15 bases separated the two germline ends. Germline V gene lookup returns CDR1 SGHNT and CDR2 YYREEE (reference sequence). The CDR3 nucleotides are TGTGCCAGCAGCTTGAATCCCCCGGGGGTAAATTCACCCCTCCACTTT. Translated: CASSLNPPGVNSPLHF.

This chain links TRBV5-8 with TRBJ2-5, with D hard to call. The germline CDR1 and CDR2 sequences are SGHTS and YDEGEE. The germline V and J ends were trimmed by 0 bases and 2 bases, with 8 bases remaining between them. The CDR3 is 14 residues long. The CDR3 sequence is CASSLGTKQETQYF. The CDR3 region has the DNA TGTGCCAGCAGCTTGGGAACTAAGCAAGAGACCCAGTACTTC.

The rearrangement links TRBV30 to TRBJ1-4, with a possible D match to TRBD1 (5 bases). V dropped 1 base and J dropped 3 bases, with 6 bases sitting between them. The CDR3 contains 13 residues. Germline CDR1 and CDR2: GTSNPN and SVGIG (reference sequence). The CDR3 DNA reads TGTGCCTGGAGTGGGGGGGCTAATGAAAAACTGTTTTTT. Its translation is CAWSGGANEKLFF.

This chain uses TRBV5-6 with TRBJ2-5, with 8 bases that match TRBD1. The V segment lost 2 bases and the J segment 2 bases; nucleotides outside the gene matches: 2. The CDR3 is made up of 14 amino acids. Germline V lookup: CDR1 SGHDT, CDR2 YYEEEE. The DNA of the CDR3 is TGTGCCAGCAGCTTCGGACAGGGACAAGAGACCCAGTACTTC. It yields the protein CASSFGQGQETQYF.

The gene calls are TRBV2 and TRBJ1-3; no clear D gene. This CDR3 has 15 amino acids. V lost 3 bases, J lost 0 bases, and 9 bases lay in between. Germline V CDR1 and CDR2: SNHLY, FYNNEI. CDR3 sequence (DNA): TGTGCCAGCAGTGACCCGGACGGCTCTGGAAACACCATATATTTT. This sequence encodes CASSDPDGSGNTIYF.

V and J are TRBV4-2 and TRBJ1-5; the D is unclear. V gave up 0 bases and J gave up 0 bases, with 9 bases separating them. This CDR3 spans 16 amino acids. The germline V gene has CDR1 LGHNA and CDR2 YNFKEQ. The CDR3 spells CASSQDPGNSNQPQHF. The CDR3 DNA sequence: TGTGCCAGCAGCCAAGATCCGGGAAATAGCAATCAGCCCCAGCATTTT.

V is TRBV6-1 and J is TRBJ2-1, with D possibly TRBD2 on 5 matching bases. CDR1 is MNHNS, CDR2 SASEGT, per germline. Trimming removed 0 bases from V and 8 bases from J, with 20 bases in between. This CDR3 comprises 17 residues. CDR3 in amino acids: CASSEARRLAHRDEQFF. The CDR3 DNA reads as TGTGCCAGCAGTGAAGCACGGAGGCTAGCTCATAGGGATGAGCAGTTCTTC.

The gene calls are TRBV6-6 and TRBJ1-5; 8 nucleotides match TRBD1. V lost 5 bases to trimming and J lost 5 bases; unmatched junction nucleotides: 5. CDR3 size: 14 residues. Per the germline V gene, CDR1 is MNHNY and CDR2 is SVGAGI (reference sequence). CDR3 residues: CASSRTGGDQPQHF. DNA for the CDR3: TGTGCCAGCAGTCGAACAGGGGGGGATCAGCCCCAGCATTTT.

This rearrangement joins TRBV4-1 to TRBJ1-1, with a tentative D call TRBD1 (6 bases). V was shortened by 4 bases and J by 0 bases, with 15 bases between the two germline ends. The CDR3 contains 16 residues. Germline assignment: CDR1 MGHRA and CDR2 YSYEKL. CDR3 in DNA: TGCGCCAGCAGCCCTTGGGCCCAGGGGCTGAACACTGAAGCTTTCTTT. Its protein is CASSPWAQGLNTEAFF.

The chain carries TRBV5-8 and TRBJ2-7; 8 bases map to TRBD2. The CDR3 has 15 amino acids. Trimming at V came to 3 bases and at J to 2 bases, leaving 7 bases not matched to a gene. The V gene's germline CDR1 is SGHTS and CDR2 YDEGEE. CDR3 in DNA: TGTGCCAGCAGCTCGACGCGGACTAGCACCTACGAGCAGTACTTC. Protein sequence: CASSSTRTSTYEQYF.

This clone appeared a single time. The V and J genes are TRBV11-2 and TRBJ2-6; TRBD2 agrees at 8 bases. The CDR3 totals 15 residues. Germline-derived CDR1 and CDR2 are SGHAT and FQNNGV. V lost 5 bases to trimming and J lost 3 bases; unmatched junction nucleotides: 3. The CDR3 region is CASSPAGGGANVLTF. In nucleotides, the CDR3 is TGTGCCAGCAGCCCCGCGGGAGGTGGGGCCAACGTCCTGACTTTC.

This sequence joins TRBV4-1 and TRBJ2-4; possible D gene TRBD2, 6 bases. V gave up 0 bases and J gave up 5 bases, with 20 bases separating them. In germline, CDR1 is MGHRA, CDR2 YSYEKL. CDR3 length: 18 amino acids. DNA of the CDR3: TGCGCCAGCAGCCAAGAACCCCTCGGAGGGACGAGGCAAAACATTCAGTACTTC. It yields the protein CASSQEPLGGTRQNIQYF.

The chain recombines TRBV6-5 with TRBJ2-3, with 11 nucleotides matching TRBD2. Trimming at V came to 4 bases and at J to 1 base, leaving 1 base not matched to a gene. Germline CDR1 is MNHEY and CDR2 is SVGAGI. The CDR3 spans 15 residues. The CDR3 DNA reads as TGTGCCAGCAGTTCGACTAGCGGGGGCACAGATACGCAGTATTTT. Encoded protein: CASSSTSGGTDTQYF.

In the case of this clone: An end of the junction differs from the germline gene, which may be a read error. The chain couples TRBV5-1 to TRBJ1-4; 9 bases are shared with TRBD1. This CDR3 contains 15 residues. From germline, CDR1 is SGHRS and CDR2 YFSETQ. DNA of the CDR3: TGTGCCAGCAGGGACACAGGGGGCGGCGTTGAAAAACTGTTTTTT. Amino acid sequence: CASRDTGGGVEKLFF.

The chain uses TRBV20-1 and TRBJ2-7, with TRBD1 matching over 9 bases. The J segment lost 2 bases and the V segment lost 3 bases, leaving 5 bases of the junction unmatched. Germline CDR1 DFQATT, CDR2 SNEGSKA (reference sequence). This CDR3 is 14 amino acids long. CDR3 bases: TGCAGTGCTAGTCGGGACAGGGTAACCTACGAGCAGTACTTC. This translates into CSASRDRVTYEQYF.

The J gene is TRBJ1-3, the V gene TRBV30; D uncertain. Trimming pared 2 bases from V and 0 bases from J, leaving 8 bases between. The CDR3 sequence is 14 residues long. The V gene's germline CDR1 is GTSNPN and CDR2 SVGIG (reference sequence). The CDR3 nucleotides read TGTGCCTGGAGTTCCGGGCCCTCTGGAAACACCATATATTTT. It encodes CAWSSGPSGNTIYF. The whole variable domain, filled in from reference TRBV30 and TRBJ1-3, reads SQTIHQWPATLVQPVGSPLSLECTVEGTSNPNLYWYRQAAGRGLQLLFYSVGIGQISSEVPQNLSASRPQDRQFILSSKKLLLSDSGFYLCAWSSGPSGNTIYFGEGSWLTVV.

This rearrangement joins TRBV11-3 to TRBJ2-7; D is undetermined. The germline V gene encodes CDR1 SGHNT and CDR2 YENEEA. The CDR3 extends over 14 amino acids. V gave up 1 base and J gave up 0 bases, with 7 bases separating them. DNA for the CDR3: TGTGCCAGCAGCTTAGGGCCCAGCTCCTACGAGCAGTACGTC. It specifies CASSLGPSSYEQYV.

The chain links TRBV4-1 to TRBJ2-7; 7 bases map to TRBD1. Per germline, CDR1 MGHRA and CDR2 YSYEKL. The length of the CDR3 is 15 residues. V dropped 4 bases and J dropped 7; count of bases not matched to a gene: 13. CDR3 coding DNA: TGCGCCAGCAGCCGGACCGGGACAGCGTACGAGGAGCAGTACTTC. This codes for CASSRTGTAYEEQYF.

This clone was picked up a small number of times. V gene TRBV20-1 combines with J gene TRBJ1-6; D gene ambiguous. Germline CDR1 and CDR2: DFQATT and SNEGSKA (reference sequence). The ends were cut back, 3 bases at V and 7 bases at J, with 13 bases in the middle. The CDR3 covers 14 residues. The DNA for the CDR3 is TGCAGTGCTAGTGATCATACGGAAAATTCACCCCTCCACTTT. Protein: CSASDHTENSPLHF.

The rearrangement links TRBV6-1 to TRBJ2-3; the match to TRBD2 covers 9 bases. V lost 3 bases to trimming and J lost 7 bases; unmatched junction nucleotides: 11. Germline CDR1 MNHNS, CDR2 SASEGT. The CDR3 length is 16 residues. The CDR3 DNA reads TGTGCCAGCAGTGATCTGACTAGCGGAGGAACGAATACGCAGTATTTT. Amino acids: CASSDLTSGGTNTQYF.

In nucleotides, the CDR3 is TGTGCCAGCAGTGAATCAGGACTGCAGACTAATTTAGCCAAAAACATTCAGTACTTC. Its translation: CASSESGLQTNLAKNIQYF. V is TRBV6-1 and J is TRBJ2-4; possibly TRBD2 for D (5 bases). Trimming took 2 bases from V and 0 from J, leaving 20 bases between them. Germline-derived CDR1 and CDR2 are MNHNS and SASEGT. This CDR3 is built from 19 residues.

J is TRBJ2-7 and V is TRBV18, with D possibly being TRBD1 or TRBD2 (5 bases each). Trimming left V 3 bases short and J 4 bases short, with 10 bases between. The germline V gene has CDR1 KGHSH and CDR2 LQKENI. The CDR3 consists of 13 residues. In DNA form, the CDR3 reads TGTGCCAGCTCACCTGGGGGACCTTACGAGCAGTACGTC. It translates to CASSPGGPYEQYV.

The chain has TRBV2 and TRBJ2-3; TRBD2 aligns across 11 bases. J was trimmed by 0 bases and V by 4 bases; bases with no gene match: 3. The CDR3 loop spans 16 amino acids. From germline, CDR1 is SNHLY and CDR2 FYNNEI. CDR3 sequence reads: CASSGTSGLSTDTQYF. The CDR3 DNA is TGTGCCAGCAGTGGGACTAGCGGGCTCAGCACAGATACGCAGTATTTT. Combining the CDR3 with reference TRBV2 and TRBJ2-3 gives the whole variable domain EPEVTQTPSHQVTQMGQEVILRCVPISNHLYFYWYRQILGQKVEFLVSFYNNEISEKSEIFDDQFSVERPDGSNFTLKIRSTKLEDSAMYFCASSGTSGLSTDTQYFGPGTRLTVL.

This CDR3 is CASSLVSGTGTLYYGYTF. In nucleotides, the CDR3 is TGTGCCAGCAGCTTAGTCTCGGGGACAGGGACCCTTTACTATGGCTACACCTTC. The rearrangement uses TRBV11-2 and TRBJ1-2; TRBD1 agrees at 9 bases. Germline-derived CDR1 and CDR2 are SGHAT and FQNNGV. The CDR3 is made up of 18 amino acids. The V and J ends lost 1 base and 3 bases, in that order; junction bases with no gene match: 12.

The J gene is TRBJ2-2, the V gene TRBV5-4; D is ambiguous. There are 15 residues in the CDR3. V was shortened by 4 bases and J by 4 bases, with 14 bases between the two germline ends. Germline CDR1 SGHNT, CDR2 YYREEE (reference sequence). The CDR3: CASSRMGSGTGELFF. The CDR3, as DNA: TGTGCCAGCAGCCGAATGGGTTCTGGCACCGGGGAGCTGTTTTTT.

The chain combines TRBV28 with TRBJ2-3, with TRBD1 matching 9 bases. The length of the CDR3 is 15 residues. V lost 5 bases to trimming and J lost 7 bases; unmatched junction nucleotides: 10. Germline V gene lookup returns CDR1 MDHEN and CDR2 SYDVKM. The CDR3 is CASSPRDRVVYTQYF. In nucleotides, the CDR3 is TGTGCCAGCAGTCCCCGGGACAGGGTGGTTTATACGCAGTATTTT.

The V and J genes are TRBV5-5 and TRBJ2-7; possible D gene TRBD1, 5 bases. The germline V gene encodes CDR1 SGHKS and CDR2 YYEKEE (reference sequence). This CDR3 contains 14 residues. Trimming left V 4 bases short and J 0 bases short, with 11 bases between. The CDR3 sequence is CASSLAQGSYEQYV. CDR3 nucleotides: TGTGCCAGCAGCCTGGCGCAGGGCTCCTACGAGCAGTACGTC.

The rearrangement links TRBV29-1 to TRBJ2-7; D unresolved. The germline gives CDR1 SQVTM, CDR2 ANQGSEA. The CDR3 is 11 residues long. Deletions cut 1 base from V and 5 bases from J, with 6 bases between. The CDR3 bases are TGCAGCGTTGAAGTGGACCACGAGCAGTACTTC. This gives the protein CSVEVDHEQYF.

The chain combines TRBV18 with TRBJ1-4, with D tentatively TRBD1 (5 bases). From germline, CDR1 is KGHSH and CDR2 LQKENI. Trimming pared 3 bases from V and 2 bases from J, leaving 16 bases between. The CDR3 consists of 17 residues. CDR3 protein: CASSPRAGLGTNEKLFF. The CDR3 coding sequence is TGTGCCAGCTCACCTCGCGCAGGGCTAGGCACTAATGAAAAACTGTTTTTT.

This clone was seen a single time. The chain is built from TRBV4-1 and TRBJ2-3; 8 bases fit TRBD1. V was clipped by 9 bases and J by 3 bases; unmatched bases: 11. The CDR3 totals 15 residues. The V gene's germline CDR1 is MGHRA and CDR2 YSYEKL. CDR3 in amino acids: CARKGQGGTTDTQYF. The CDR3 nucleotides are TGCGCCAGGAAAGGACAGGGTGGGACTACAGATACGCAGTATTTT.

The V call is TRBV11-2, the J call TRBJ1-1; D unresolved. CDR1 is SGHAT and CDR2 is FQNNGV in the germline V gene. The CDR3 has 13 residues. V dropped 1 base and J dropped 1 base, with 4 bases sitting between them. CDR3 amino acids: CASSLVSNTEAFF. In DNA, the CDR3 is TGTGCCAGCAGCTTAGTCTCGAACACTGAAGCTTTCTTT.